This T cell receptor (beta chain) was identified during a study of T cells in localized non-small cell lung cancer. The CDR3 loop spans 13 amino acids. Germline V gene sequence: CDR1 MRHNA, CDR2 SNTAGT. The V gene lost 6 bases and the J gene lost 5 bases, with 13 bases spanning the gap. Broader study findings: Out of the top 100 tumor clones, a median about 58 were seen in adjacent lung. Sequencing involved a lone tumor region, leaving heterogeneity possible. Uninvolved adjacent lung, not tumor, had the highest T cell clonality. Elevated blood T cell density was associated with longer overall survival.

Here immunoSEQ multiplex PCR was the method, and the copy in TCRdb shows in-frame clones only, minus some. The sample records about 78,000 clones, 80% to 90% being singletons. This clone turned up a few times. The antigen remains undetermined. V usage is TRBV6-4 and J usage is TRBJ2-5; maybe TRBD1 (6 bases). The starting material was peripheral blood, obtained before any cancer treatment. The receptor's source is a man between 40 and 70 years old with stage I lung adenocarcinoma. The CDR3 coding sequence is TGTGCCAGCAGCACTCAGGGGAGTGAGACCCAGTACTTC. Residues: CASSTQGSETQYF.